What follows are 7 T cell receptor beta chains derived from one specimen sequenced in a study of T cell repertoires in ileal Crohn's disease (dated 2019 in TCRdb). The method was the immunoSEQ multiplex PCR assay. Imported from immuneACCESS, the table was reduced by TCRdb to in-frame sequences with V and J called. These copies leave out some clones; in studies compared against another copy, an unresolved V gene accounts for under half, and the cause of the remainder is not known. The table for this sample lists 8,500 to 13,000 clones; about four fifths of them were counted only once. Around 15% of the sample belongs to the ten largest clones. Taken with the paper, the label for time point translates to: neoterminal ileum biopsy at postoperative endoscopy, about 6 months after surgery. The sequencing sample was made of ileal tissue. These TCRs come from an adult with Crohn's disease.

This clone was observed once. The genes are TRBV10-3 and TRBJ2-3, with unresolved D. Trimming took off 2 bases at V and 6 bases at J, with 9 bases between the two ends. From germline, CDR1 is ENHRY and CDR2 SYGVKD. This CDR3 is built from 13 residues. This CDR3 is CAISEGIRDTQYF. CDR3 nucleotides: TGTGCCATCAGTGAGGGTATTCGGGATACGCAGTATTTT.

The gene calls are TRBV6-6 and TRBJ2-2; D possibly corresponds to TRBD2 (6 bases). The V and J ends lost 6 bases and 4 bases respectively, with 15 bases between them. This CDR3 contains 15 residues. CDR1 is MNHNY, CDR2 SVGAGI, per germline (reference sequence). The CDR3 is CASSPQVGGTGELFF. Here the CDR3 DNA reads TGTGCCAGCAGCCCGCAGGTGGGAGGCACCGGGGAGCTGTTTTTT.

V and J are TRBV11-2 and TRBJ1-4; D is perhaps TRBD1 (6 bases). CDR1 SGHAT and CDR2 FQNNGV come from the germline V gene. The CDR3 is 14 amino acids. The V gene lost 2 bases and the J gene lost 8 bases, with 12 bases spanning the gap. This CDR3 reads CASSLIGGGEKLFF. CDR3 coding DNA: TGTGCCAGCAGCTTAATAGGGGGTGGCGAAAAACTGTTTTTT.

The chain has TRBV5-8 and TRBJ1-2, with 9 bases aligning to TRBD1. There are 16 residues in the CDR3. CDR1 is SGHTS, CDR2 YDEGEE, per germline. V trimming: 2 bases; J trimming: 8 bases; junction bases outside the gene matches: 13. In DNA form, the CDR3 reads TGTGCCAGCAGCTTAGGAAGACGGTGGACAGGGGTCGGCTACACCTTC. Amino acids: CASSLGRRWTGVGYTF.

The chain couples TRBV28 to TRBJ2-3, with 12 bases matching TRBD2. Germline lookup yields CDR1 MDHEN and CDR2 SYDVKM. The CDR3 is made up of 14 amino acids. Losses at the gene ends were 2 bases for V and 9 bases for J; bases not matched to a gene: 3. The CDR3 sequence is CASSLRLAGVTQYF. The CDR3 DNA reads TGTGCCAGCAGTTTACGACTAGCGGGAGTAACGCAGTATTTT.

The rearrangement uses TRBV2 and TRBJ2-3, with a possible D match to TRBD2 (5 bases). Trimming removed 4 bases from V and 6 bases from J, with 14 bases in between. The germline V gene has CDR1 SNHLY and CDR2 FYNNEI. The CDR3 length is 14 residues. CDR3 nucleotides: TGTGCCAGCAGTGGTCGGACTTACAAGGATACGCAGTATTTT. This translates into CASSGRTYKDTQYF.

The rearrangement uses TRBV7-3 and TRBJ2-1, with 13 bases fitting TRBD2. The CDR3 spans 15 residues. The germline gives CDR1 SGHTA, CDR2 FQGTGA. Trimming took 2 bases from V and 14 from J; bases not matched to a gene: 9. CDR3 sequence: CASSLGGTSGIIKFF. CDR3 in DNA: TGTGCCAGCAGCTTAGGTGGGACTAGCGGGATAATTAAGTTCTTC.